One TCR beta chain is described in this entry. The sample is drawn from a study of blood T cell repertoires in COVID-19. How the authors handled the data: It was from reference gene primer amplification that nucleated cell counts were estimated. The assay was immunoSEQ multiplex PCR, and TCRdb's table has in-frame clones only and misses some. That table supplies the V and J calls and clone size; D and trimming were determined from the DNA. The repertoire holds 90,000 to 150,000 clones, with 85% to 90% as singletons. The CDR3 is 14 residues long. V trimming: 4 bases; J trimming: 9 bases; junction bases outside the gene matches: 6. Germline V CDR1 and CDR2: SGHRS, YFSETQ.

The chain has TRBV5-1 and TRBJ2-1; 11 bases are shared with TRBD1. The sequencing sample was made of peripheral blood. The sequence was collected from a man between 65 and 79 years old with active or convalescent COVID-19. CDR3 residues: CASSQGTGGTEQFF. For the CDR3, the DNA is TGCGCCAGCAGCCAGGGGACAGGGGGTACTGAGCAGTTCTTC.